One T cell receptor (beta chain) is described in this entry. This entry comes from a study of control samples from healthy donors and cancer patients. The CDR3 consists of 14 residues. V gave up 6 bases and J gave up 8 bases, with 16 bases separating them. Germline V CDR1 and CDR2: MNHEY, SVGAGI. The method was immunoSEQ multiplex PCR; TCRdb's version includes in-frame clones alone and lacks a portion of them. This sample yields about 250,000 clones, of which more than 65% are seen a single time; less than 15% belongs to the top ten. The sequence derives from a woman aged 55 to 70 with lung cancer. The sample consisted of PBMCs. The chain uses TRBV6-5 and TRBJ1-4; no clear D. This CDR3 is CASRNSGPTEKLFF. Written as DNA, the CDR3 is TGTGCCAGCAGAAATTCCGGACCAACAGAAAAACTGTTTTTT.